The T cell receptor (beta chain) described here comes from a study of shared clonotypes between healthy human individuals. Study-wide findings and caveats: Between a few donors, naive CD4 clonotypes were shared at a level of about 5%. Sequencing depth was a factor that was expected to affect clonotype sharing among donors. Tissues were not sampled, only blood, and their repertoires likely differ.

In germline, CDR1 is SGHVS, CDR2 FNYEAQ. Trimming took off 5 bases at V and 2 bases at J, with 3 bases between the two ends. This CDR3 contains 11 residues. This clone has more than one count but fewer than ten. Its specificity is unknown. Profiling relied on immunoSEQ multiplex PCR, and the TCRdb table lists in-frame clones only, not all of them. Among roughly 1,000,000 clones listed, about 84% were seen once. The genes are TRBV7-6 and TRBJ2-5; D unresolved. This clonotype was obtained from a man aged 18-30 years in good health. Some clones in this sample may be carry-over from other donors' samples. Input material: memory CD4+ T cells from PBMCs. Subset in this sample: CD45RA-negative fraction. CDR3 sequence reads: CASSRQETQYF. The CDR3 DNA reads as TGTGCCAGCAGCCGACAAGAGACCCAGTACTTC.